Reported below is one T cell receptor (beta chain). The sample is drawn from a study of blood T cell repertoires in COVID-19. Germline CDR1 reads MDHEN; CDR2 reads SYDVKM. This CDR3 region has 14 residues. Trimming cost V 0 bases and J 4 bases; bases outside gene matches: 0. Sequenced by immunoSEQ multiplex PCR; TCRdb stores in-frame clones only, minus some. The repertoire holds some 200,000 clones, with about four fifths as singletons. The sequence was collected from a woman between 35 and 50 years old with acute or convalescent COVID-19. Sample: peripheral blood. The V call is TRBV28, the J call TRBJ1-2; 9 bases align to TRBD1. CDR3 sequence: CASSLWTGGYGYTF. The CDR3 DNA follows: TGTGCCAGCAGTTTATGGACAGGGGGCTATGGCTACACCTTC.